This T cell receptor beta chain derives from a study of T cells in Graves' hyperthyroidism and ophthalmopathy. Regarding the study as a whole: Most expanded thyroid clonotypes above 0.001 also appeared in blood.

Of note for this clonotype: The antigen is not known.

Ophthalmopathy patients had moderate-to-severe active disease, CAS ≥3, NOSPECS ≥4, and disease duration under 3 months. Criteria for exclusion of patients were uncontrolled infection, other autoimmune disease, pregnancy or lactation. On the basis of clinical symptoms, serum thyroxine and TRAb, thyroid ultrasound and orbital computed tomography, diagnoses were made. RNA transcripts provided the source from which TCR beta CDR3 regions were amplified. Primed by the HTBI set, a first-round RT-PCR was run on the TCR CDR3. TCRdb reprocessed the multiplex PCR reads via MiXCR and lists one record per CDR3 protein. This sample has under 350,000 distinct CDR3 sequences, with 15% to 20% found just once. Germline V gene lookup returns CDR1 MNHEY and CDR2 SMNVEV (reference sequence). Trimming took 6 bases from V and 5 from J; bases not matched to a gene: 9. CDR3 size: 16 residues.

This chain connects TRBV27 to TRBJ2-1; TRBD2 agrees at 11 bases. The material sequenced was blood. This receptor was obtained from a woman aged 55 to 70 with Graves' ophthalmopathy. CDR3 nucleotides: TGTGCCAGCAGGGGGTTCCTAGCGGGAGGAAACAATGAGCAGTTCTTC. As protein: CASRGFLAGGNNEQFF.